The present entry profiles one T cell receptor beta chain with its context. The target antigen is unknown. Through a sample-barcoded 5' primer and a J-beta primer mix, a second PCR was run for roughly 7 to 12 cycles. All cDNA molecules were each tagged by a template-switch adaptor with 12 random nucleotides. Via MiXCR, TCRdb re-called the 5' RACE reads, giving one row per CDR3 protein. The table has roughly 800,000 distinct CDR3 sequences, around 25% seen once. The CDR3 contains 15 residues. V lost 5 bases to trimming and J lost 3 bases; unmatched junction nucleotides: 6. Germline CDR1 is MDHEN and CDR2 is SYDVKM. The source of the sample is a study of blood T cells in healthy people across ages. Regarding the study as a whole: Age showed a roughly linear inverse relationship with TCR beta diversity per million T cells.

Healthy individuals of Caucasian origin from Russia, aged roughly 6 to 95, served as donors. Per sample, a minimum of 7 million PBMCs were isolated. A further study also used this sample, focusing on T cells of mothers and their children.

What was sequenced was blood. The sequence was obtained from a boy younger than 18 in good health. The rearrangement links TRBV28 to TRBJ2-2; 7 nucleotides line up with TRBD1. The CDR3 DNA reads as TGTGCCAGCAGTCCACAGGGGTGGTACACCGGGGAGCTGTTTTTT. It is translated as CASSPQGWYTGELFF.